One T cell receptor beta chain is described in this entry. Trimming pared 2 bases from V and 6 bases from J, leaving 7 bases between. From germline, CDR1 is SGHNT and CDR2 YENEEA. This CDR3 spans 13 amino acids. These data originate in a study of technical replicates of blood from a handful of donors. Some clones are missing from TCRdb's copy, which holds only in-frame ones; the method was immunoSEQ multiplex PCR. The data show about 82,000 clones, with 96% seen just once and 0.37% held by the top ten. The V call is TRBV11-3, the J call TRBJ2-2; D ambiguous. Sequencing was performed on T cells isolated from PBMCs. This receptor was obtained from a human donor in good health. The CDR3 spells CASSLNGPGELFF. The CDR3 DNA reads TGTGCCAGCAGCTTAAACGGTCCCGGGGAGCTGTTTTTT.